Only a few counts were recorded for the clone carrying this T cell receptor beta chain. Per the germline V gene, CDR1 is SGHDN and CDR2 is FVKESK. The V end lost 4 bases, the J end lost 9 bases, and 13 bases lay between the germline ends. There are 14 residues in the CDR3. How the authors handled the data: Nucleated cell counts were estimated from reference gene primer amplification. Clones were read by immunoSEQ multiplex PCR, and TCRdb kept only the in-frame ones, dropping some. V, J and clone size are taken as reported in that table, and D and trimming were inferred from the DNA itself. The sample consists of fewer than 60,000 clones, just under 80% of them appearing once. The sample comes from a study of blood T cell repertoires in COVID-19. Study in general: COVID-19 samples collected from the United States, Italy and Spain covered acute and convalescent phases. From T cells, B-cell-depleted T cells, or PBMCs came the material, which was cDNA or gDNA.

This sequence originates from a human donor in a cohort sampled during active COVID-19. The sequencing input was peripheral blood. The chain employs TRBV14 and TRBJ1-6, with D tentatively TRBD1 (5 bases). This CDR3 reads CASSPRGGISPLHF. The DNA of the CDR3 is TGTGCCAGCAGCCCGCGCGGGGGGATTTCACCCCTCCACTTT.